What follows are 10 T cell receptor beta chains derived from one specimen sequenced in a study of persistence of HIV-infected CD4 T cells. The immunoSEQ assay was version 4, run in survey mode. The repertoire was sequenced with immunoSEQ multiplex PCR; TCRdb's copy has only in-frame clones and lacks some. The sample holds about 5,300 clones; 64% are singletons and the top ten take under 40%. Their antigen targets remain unknown. Lysates of CMV-infected fibroblasts at 9 to 10 ug/mL stimulated these cells. Sorting selected CD4+ T cells upregulating both CD40 ligand and CD69. The input for sequencing was CD4+ T cells sorted from PBMCs after approximately 19-hour stimulation, taken from a patient who received antiretroviral therapy. Receptor source: an adult man with HIV who was CMV-seropositive.

The rearrangement links TRBV9 to TRBJ1-2; D remains ambiguous. The CDR3 is 15 amino acids. Germline V CDR1 and CDR2: SGDLS, YYNGEE. The V and J ends lost 0 bases and 3 bases respectively, with 12 bases between them. The CDR3 DNA sequence: TGTGCCAGCAGCGTAGGCGGGTTCCTGGACTATGGCTACACCTTC. It is translated as CASSVGGFLDYGYTF.

The chain recombines TRBV13 with TRBJ2-3, with a possible D match to TRBD1 (5 bases). The CDR3 spans 14 residues. CDR1 PRHDT and CDR2 FYEKMQ come from the germline V gene (reference sequence). V lost 0 bases to trimming and J lost 2 bases, with 6 bases between them. CDR3 coding DNA: TGTGCCAGCAGCTTAGGGGGGCCCACAGATACGCAGTATTTT. As protein: CASSLGGPTDTQYF.

This clone came up a few times. This chain joins TRBV11-3 and TRBJ2-2; no firm D call. The germline V gene encodes CDR1 SGHNT and CDR2 YENEEA. This CDR3 has 14 amino acids. V was pared by 5 bases and J by 5 bases, with 12 bases between. As DNA, the CDR3 is TGTGCCAGCAGCGCGTCCTACAGTACCGGGGAGCTGTTTTTT. Amino acids: CASSASYSTGELFF.

With regard to this clone: The sample holds other DNA sequences that translate to the same CDR3. This sequence joins TRBV7-9 and TRBJ1-3, with D tentatively TRBD1 (6 bases). The CDR3 totals 15 residues. Trimming stripped 3 bases from V and 0 bases from J, with 9 bases between. The germline V gene has CDR1 SEHNR and CDR2 FQNEAQ (reference sequence). The CDR3 DNA reads as TGTGCCAGCAGCTTCACAGGGAACTCTGGAAACACCATATATTTT. Amino acid sequence: CASSFTGNSGNTIYF.

V gene TRBV9 combines with J gene TRBJ2-7; D remains ambiguous. CDR3 length: 14 amino acids. Per germline, CDR1 SGDLS and CDR2 YYNGEE. Trimming removed 1 base from V and 0 bases from J, with 8 bases in between. CDR3 region: CASSVSASSYEQYF. The CDR3 DNA follows: TGTGCCAGCAGCGTATCGGCCAGCTCCTACGAGCAGTACTTC.

This clone is medium-sized. The chain combines TRBV7-2 with TRBJ1-5; no firm D call. The CDR3 totals 15 residues. Trimming pared 1 base from V and 7 bases from J, leaving 14 bases between. The germline CDR1 and CDR2 sequences are SGHTA and FQGNSA. The CDR3 reads CASSLGFAGSQPQHF. DNA of the CDR3: TGTGCCAGCAGCTTAGGGTTCGCGGGAAGCCAGCCCCAGCATTTT.

The chain couples TRBV4-2 to TRBJ1-1, with 7 bases fitting TRBD1. CDR1 and CDR2 from the germline V gene are LGHNA and YNFKEQ. V shed 2 bases and J 5 bases; nucleotides not matched to a gene: 8. This CDR3 region has 15 residues. The CDR3 is CASSQSDRAGTEAFF. The CDR3 DNA follows: TGTGCCAGCAGCCAATCTGACAGGGCGGGGACTGAAGCTTTCTTT.

The V call is TRBV6-2 or TRBV6-3, the J call TRBJ2-1, with a weak D call TRBD1 (6 bases). V was pared by 6 bases and J by 0 bases, with 12 bases between. The germline V gene has CDR1 MNHEY and CDR2 SVGEGT. CDR3 size: 15 residues. The CDR3 DNA follows: TGTGCCAGCAGCCCTATGACAGGCTCCTACAATGAGCAGTTCTTC. It yields the protein CASSPMTGSYNEQFF.

The table lists this clone with a few counts. The chain is built from TRBV5-6 and TRBJ2-5; 7 bases match TRBD1. CDR1 and CDR2 (germline): SGHDT, YYEEEE. After removal of 5 bases from V and 4 bases from J, the junction contained 11 bases not matched to a gene. This CDR3 has 15 residues. CDR3 residues: CASSSTDRAAETQYF. The CDR3 bases are TGTGCCAGCAGTTCTACCGACAGGGCAGCAGAGACCCAGTACTTC.

The rearrangement links TRBV5-1 to TRBJ1-1; 7 bases are a match to TRBD1. The V gene end was trimmed by 4 bases and the J gene end by 4 bases; junction bases not matched to a gene: 10. This CDR3 region has 15 residues. Germline V CDR1 and CDR2: SGHRS, YFSETQ. The CDR3 nucleotides are TGCGCCAGCAGCAGATCGACAGGGACGGTCACTGAAGCTTTCTTT. Residues: CASSRSTGTVTEAFF.